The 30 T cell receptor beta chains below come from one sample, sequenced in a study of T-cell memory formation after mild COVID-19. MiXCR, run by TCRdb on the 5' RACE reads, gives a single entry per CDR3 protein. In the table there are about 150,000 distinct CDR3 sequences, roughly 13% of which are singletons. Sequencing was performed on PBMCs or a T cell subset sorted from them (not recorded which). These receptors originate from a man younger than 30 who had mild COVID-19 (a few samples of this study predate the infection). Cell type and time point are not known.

The CDR3 region is CASSWGGTGELFF. CDR3 in DNA: TGTGCCAGCTCGTGGGGCGGCACCGGGGAGCTGTTTTTT. The V and J genes are TRBV7-9 and TRBJ2-2; D might be TRBD1 (5 bases). V was clipped by 8 bases and J by 4 bases, with 11 bases between them. Germline V gives CDR1 SEHNR, CDR2 FQNEAQ (reference sequence). This CDR3 comprises 13 residues.

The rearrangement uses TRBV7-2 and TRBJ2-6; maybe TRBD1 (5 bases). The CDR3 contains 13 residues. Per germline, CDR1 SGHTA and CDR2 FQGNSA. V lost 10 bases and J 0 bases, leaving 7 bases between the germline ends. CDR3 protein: CATRVSGANVLTF. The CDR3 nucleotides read TGTGCCACCAGGGTCTCTGGGGCCAACGTCCTGACTTTC.

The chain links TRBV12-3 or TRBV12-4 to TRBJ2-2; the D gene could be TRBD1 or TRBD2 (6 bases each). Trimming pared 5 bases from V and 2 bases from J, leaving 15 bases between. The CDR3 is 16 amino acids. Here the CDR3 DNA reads TGTGCCAGCAGTGAAATACAGGGAGGAAACACCGGGGAGCTGTTTTTT. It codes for CASSEIQGGNTGELFF.

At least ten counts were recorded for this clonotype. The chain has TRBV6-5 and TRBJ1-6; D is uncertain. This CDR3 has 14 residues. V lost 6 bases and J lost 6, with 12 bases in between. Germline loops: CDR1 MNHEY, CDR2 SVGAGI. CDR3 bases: TGTGCCAGCAGGCCGGACGGAGCTAATTCACCCCTCCACTTT. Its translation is CASRPDGANSPLHF.

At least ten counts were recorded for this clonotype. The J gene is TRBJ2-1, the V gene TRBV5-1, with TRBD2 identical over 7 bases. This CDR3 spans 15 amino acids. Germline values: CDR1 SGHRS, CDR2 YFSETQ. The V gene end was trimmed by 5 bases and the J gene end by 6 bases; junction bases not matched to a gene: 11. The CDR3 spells CASRSGTNLGNEQFF. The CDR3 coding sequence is TGCGCCAGCAGGTCCGGGACTAACTTAGGCAATGAGCAGTTCTTC.

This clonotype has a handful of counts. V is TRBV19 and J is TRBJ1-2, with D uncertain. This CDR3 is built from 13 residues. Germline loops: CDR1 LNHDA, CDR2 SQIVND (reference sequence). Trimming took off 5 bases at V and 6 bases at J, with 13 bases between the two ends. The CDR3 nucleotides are TGTGCCAGTAGTGAGGGTTCGGTCGATGGCTACACCTTC. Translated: CASSEGSVDGYTF. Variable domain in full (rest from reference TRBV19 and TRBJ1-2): DGGITQSPKYLFRKEGQNVTLSCEQNLNHDAMYWYRQDPGQGLRLIYYSQIVNDFQKGDIAEGYSVSREKKESFPLTVTSAQKNPTAFYLCASSEGSVDGYTFGSGTRLTVV.

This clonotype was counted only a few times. The CDR3 is CASRPQGRDGYTF. The CDR3 coding sequence is TGCGCCAGCAGGCCACAGGGGCGGGATGGCTACACCTTC. The rearrangement uses TRBV5-1 and TRBJ1-2, with 7 bases fitting TRBD1. CDR3 length: 13 amino acids. In germline, CDR1 is SGHRS, CDR2 YFSETQ. Trimming cost V 5 bases and J 6 bases; bases outside gene matches: 7.

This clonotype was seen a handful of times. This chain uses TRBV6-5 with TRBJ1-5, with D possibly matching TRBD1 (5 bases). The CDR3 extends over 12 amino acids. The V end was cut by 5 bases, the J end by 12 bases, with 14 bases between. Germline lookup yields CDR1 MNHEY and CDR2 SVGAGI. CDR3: CASSEGPGRQHF. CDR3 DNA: TGTGCCAGCAGTGAGGGGCCGGGTCGCCAGCATTTT.

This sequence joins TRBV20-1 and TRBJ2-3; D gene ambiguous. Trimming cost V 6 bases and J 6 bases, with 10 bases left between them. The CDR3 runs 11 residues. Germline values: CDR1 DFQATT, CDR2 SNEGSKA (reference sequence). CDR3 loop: CSAPGVDTQYF. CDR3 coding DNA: TGCAGTGCACCTGGGGTGGATACGCAGTATTTT.

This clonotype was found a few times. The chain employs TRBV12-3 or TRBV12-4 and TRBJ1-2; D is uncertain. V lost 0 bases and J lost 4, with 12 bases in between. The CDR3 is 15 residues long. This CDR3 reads CASSLAIGRSYGYTF. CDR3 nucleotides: TGTGCCAGCAGTTTAGCAATCGGACGCAGCTATGGCTACACCTTC.

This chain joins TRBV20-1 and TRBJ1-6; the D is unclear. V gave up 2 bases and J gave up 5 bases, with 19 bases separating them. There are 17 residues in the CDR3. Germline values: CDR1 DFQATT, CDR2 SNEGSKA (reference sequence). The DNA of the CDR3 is TGCAGTGCTAGATTAGCGGGAGCTTTATACGATAATTCACCCCTCCACTTT. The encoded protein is CSARLAGALYDNSPLHF.

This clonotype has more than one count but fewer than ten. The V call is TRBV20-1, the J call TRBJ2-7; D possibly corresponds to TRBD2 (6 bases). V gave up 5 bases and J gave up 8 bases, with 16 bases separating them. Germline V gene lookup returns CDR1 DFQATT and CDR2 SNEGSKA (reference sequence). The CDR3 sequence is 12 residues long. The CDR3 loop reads CSASLGGNQQYF. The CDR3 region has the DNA TGCAGTGCTTCCCTGGGGGGAAATCAGCAGTACTTC.

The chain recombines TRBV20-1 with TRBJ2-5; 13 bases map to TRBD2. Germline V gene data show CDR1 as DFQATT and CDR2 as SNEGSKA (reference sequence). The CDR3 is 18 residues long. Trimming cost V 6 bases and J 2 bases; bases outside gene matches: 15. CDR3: CSANSFTSGGAPQETQYF. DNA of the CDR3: TGCAGTGCCAACTCCTTTACTAGCGGGGGGGCCCCACAAGAGACCCAGTACTTC.

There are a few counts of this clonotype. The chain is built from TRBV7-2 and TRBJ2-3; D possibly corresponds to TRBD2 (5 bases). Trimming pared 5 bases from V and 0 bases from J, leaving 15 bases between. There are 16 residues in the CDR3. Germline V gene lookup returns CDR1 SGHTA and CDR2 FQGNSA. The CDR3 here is CASSLQERPSTDTQYF. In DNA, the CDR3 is TGTGCCAGCAGCCTCCAGGAGCGGCCTAGCACAGATACGCAGTATTTT.

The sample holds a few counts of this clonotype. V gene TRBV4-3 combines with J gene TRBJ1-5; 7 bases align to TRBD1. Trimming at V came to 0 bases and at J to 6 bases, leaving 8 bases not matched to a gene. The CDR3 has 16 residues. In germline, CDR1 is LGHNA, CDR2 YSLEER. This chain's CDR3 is CASSQDIPGGVQPQHF. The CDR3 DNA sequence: TGCGCCAGCAGCCAAGATATCCCAGGGGGAGTTCAGCCCCAGCATTTT.

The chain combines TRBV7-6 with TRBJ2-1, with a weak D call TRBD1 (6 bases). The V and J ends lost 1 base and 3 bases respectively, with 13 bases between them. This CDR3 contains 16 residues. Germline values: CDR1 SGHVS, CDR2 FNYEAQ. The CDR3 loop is CASSLGIAQGYNEQFF. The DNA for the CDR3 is TGTGCCAGCAGCTTAGGTATAGCACAGGGCTACAATGAGCAGTTCTTC. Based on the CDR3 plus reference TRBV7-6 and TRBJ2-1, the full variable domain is GAGVSQSPRYKVTKRGQDVALRCDPISGHVSLYWYRQALGQGPEFLTYFNYEAQQDKSGLPNDRFSAERPEGSISTLTIQRTEQRDSAMYRCASSLGIAQGYNEQFFGPGTRLTVL.

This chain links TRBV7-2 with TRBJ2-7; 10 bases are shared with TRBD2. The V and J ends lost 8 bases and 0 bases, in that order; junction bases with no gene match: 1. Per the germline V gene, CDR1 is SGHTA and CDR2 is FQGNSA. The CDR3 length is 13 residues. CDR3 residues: CASGLAASYEQYF. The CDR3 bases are TGTGCCAGCGGACTAGCGGCCTCCTACGAGCAGTACTTC.

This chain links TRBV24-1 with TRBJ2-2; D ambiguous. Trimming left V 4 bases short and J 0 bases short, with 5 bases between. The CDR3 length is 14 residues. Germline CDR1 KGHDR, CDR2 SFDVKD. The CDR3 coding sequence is TGTGCCACCAGTGAAACCCCGAACACCGGGGAGCTGTTTTTT. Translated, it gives CATSETPNTGELFF.

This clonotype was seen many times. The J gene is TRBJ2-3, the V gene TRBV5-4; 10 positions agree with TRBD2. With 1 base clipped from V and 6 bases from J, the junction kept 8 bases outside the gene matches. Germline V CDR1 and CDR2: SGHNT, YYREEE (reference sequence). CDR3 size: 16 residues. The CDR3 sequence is CASSLLLAGAADTQYF. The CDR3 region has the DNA TGTGCCAGCAGCTTGTTGCTAGCGGGGGCGGCCGATACGCAGTATTTT.

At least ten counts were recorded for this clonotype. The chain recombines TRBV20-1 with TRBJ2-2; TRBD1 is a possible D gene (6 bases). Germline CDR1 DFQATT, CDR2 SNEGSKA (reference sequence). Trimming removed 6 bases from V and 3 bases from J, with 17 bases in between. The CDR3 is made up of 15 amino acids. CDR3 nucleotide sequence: TGCAGTGCCCCCCCCAGGGGAATTTACACCGGGGAGCTGTTTTTT. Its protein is CSAPPRGIYTGELFF.

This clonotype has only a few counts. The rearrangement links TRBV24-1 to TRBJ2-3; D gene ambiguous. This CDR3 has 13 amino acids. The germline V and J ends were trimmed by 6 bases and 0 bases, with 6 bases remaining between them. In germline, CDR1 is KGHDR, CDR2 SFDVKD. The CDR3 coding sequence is TGTGCCACCAGTATCACTAGCACAGATACGCAGTATTTT. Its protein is CATSITSTDTQYF.

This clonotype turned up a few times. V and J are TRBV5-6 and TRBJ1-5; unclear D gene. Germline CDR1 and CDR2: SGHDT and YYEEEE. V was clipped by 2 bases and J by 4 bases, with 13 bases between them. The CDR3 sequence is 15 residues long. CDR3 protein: CASSFNVYPNQPQHF. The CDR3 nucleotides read TGTGCCAGCAGCTTCAACGTTTACCCTAATCAGCCCCAGCATTTT.

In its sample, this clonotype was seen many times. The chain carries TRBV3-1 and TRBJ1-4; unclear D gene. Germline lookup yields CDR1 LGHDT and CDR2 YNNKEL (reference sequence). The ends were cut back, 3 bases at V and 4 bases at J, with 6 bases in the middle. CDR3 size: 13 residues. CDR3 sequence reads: CASSHRDNEKLFF. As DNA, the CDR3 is TGTGCCAGCAGCCACCGGGATAATGAAAAACTGTTTTTT.

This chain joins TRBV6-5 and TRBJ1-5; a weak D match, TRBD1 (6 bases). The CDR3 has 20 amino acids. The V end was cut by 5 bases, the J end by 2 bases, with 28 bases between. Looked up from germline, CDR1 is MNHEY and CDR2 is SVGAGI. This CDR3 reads CASSEGWGRGLPVGNQPQHF. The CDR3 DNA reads TGTGCCAGCAGTGAAGGATGGGGCAGGGGCTTACCTGTCGGCAATCAGCCCCAGCATTTT.

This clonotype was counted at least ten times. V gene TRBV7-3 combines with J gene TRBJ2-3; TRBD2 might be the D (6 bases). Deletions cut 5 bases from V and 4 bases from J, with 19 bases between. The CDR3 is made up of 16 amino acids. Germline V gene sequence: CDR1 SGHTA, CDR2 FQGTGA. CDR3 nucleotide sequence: TGTGCCAGCAGCCCCCACCCGGGACTGCAAGCAGATACGCAGTATTTT. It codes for CASSPHPGLQADTQYF.

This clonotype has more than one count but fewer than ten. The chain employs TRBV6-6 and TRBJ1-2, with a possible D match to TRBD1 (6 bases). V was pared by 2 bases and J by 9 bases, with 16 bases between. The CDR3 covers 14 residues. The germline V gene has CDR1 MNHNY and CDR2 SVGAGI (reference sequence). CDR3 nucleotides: TGTGCCAGCAGTTACCCCTTGGGGGGGGCCAGCTACACCTTC. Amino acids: CASSYPLGGASYTF.

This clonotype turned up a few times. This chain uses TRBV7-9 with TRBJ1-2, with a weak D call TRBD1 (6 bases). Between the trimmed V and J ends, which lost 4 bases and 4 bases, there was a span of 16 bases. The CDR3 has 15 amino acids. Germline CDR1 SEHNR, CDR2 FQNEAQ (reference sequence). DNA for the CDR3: TGTGCCAGCAGCTCCCGTGGGGGCCCTCTCTATGGCTACACCTTC. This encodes CASSSRGGPLYGYTF. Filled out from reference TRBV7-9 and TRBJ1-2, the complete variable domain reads DTGVSQNPRHKITKRGQNVTFRCDPISEHNRLYWYRQTLGQGPEFLTYFQNEAQLEKSRLLSDRFSAERPKGSFSTLEIQRTEQGDSAMYLCASSSRGGPLYGYTFGSGTRLTVV.

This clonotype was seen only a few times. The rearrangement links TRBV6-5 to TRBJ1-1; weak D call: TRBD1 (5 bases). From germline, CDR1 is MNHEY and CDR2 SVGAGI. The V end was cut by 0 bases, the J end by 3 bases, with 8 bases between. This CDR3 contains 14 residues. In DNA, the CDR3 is TGTGCCAGCAGTTACTCGAGGGGAGACACTGAAGCTTTCTTT. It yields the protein CASSYSRGDTEAFF.

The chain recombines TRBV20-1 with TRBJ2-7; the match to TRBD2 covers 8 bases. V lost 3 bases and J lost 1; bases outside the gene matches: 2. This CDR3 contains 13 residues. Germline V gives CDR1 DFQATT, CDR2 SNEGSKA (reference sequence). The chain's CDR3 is CSASGTRSYEQYF. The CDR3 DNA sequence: TGCAGTGCTAGTGGGACTAGGTCCTACGAGCAGTACTTC.

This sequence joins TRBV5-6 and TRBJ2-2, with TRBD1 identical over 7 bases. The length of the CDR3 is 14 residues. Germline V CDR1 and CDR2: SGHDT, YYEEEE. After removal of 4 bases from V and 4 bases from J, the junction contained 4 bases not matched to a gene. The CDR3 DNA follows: TGTGCCAGCAGCACCGCAGGGGGCACCGGGGAGCTGTTTTTT. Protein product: CASSTAGGTGELFF.